Listed below are T cell receptor beta chains from one sample, sequenced in a study of response to subunit inactivated influenza vaccine. Using its own MiXCR run on the RT-PCR reads, TCRdb lists one record per CDR3 protein. The sample includes a few hundred thousand distinct CDR3 sequences, 11% of them seen just once. The same specimen was also included in a second study, on T cells expressing NK-cell markers.

Source: PBMCs from blood, taken on the day of vaccination. The receptors here all came from a man aged 50-59 years who received an inactivated influenza vaccine. The CDR3 runs from the conserved cysteine through the conserved F or W. A D gene is named only where the DNA matches it firmly. Clone size is stated in some rows and not others, as once, few, many or a class when expanded.

j_call: TRBJ1-5
v_call: TRBV28
clone_size: few
d_call: .
cdr3_aa: CASSPIWSSNQPQHF
cdr3_nt: TGTGCCAGCAGTCCAATCTGGAGTAGCAATCAGCCCCAGCATTTT

j_call: TRBJ2-5
v_call: TRBV20-1
clone_size: .
d_call: TRBD2
cdr3_aa: CSARTGLAGLKETQYF
cdr3_nt: TGCAGTGCTAGGACGGGACTAGCGGGCCTCAAAGAGACCCAGTACTTC

j_call: TRBJ2-4
v_call: TRBV12-3/TRBV12-4
clone_size: many
d_call: .
cdr3_aa: CASSFGGIAKNIQYF
cdr3_nt: TGTGCCAGCAGTTTTGGTGGGATAGCCAAAAACATTCAGTACTTC

j_call: TRBJ2-5
v_call: TRBV12-3/TRBV12-4
clone_size: .
d_call: TRBD1
cdr3_aa: CASSLRDRGLQETQYF
cdr3_nt: TGTGCCAGCAGTTTGCGGGACAGGGGGCTTCAAGAGACCCAGTACTTC

j_call: TRBJ1-5
v_call: TRBV30
clone_size: .
d_call: TRBD1
cdr3_aa: CAWSPGTVTQPQHF
cdr3_nt: TGTGCCTGGAGTCCCGGGACAGTAACTCAGCCCCAGCATTTT

j_call: TRBJ2-5
v_call: TRBV5-6
clone_size: .
d_call: .
cdr3_aa: CASSSITGQQETQYF
cdr3_nt: TGTGCCAGCAGCTCGATAACTGGACAACAAGAGACCCAGTACTTC

j_call: TRBJ2-2
v_call: TRBV28
clone_size: many
d_call: .
cdr3_aa: CASSLDIGSTGELFF
cdr3_nt: TGTGCCAGCAGTTTAGATATCGGGAGCACCGGGGAGCTGTTTTTT

j_call: TRBJ2-7
v_call: TRBV7-2
clone_size: .
d_call: TRBD1
cdr3_aa: CASTRDRNYEQYF
cdr3_nt: TGTGCCAGCACGCGGGACAGGAACTACGAGCAGTACTTC

j_call: TRBJ2-2
v_call: TRBV20-1
clone_size: few
d_call: .
cdr3_aa: CSARKTGQYTGELFF
cdr3_nt: TGCAGTGCTAGAAAGACAGGACAATACACCGGGGAGCTGTTTTTT

j_call: TRBJ2-5
v_call: TRBV3-1
clone_size: few
d_call: TRBD1
cdr3_aa: CASSPRDSNIQETQYF
cdr3_nt: TGTGCCAGCAGCCCCCGGGACAGTAACATTCAAGAGACCCAGTACTTC

j_call: TRBJ2-2
v_call: TRBV10-3
clone_size: few
d_call: .
cdr3_aa: CAISEPTIGELFF
cdr3_nt: TGTGCCATCAGTGAGCCTACAATCGGGGAGCTGTTTTTT

j_call: TRBJ2-7
v_call: TRBV28
clone_size: many
d_call: .
cdr3_aa: CASSFGRAYEQYF
cdr3_nt: TGTGCCAGCAGTTTTGGCAGGGCCTACGAGCAGTACTTC

j_call: TRBJ2-1
v_call: TRBV29-1
clone_size: few
d_call: .
cdr3_aa: CSVEGPISGNEQFF
cdr3_nt: TGCAGCGTTGAGGGCCCCATATCCGGCAATGAGCAGTTCTTC

j_call: TRBJ2-1
v_call: TRBV24-1
clone_size: .
d_call: TRBD2
cdr3_aa: CATSDTPRVSGRARYEQFF
cdr3_nt: TGTGCCACCAGTGATACCCCCCGCGTTAGCGGGAGGGCCAGGTATGAGCAGTTCTTC

j_call: TRBJ2-3
v_call: TRBV5-1
clone_size: many
d_call: .
cdr3_aa: CASSPGPDTQYF
cdr3_nt: TGCGCCAGCAGCCCAGGCCCGGATACGCAGTATTTT

j_call: TRBJ2-7
v_call: TRBV5-5
clone_size: .
d_call: TRBD1
cdr3_aa: CASSRTGNEQYF
cdr3_nt: TGTGCCAGCAGCCGGACAGGGAACGAGCAGTACTTC

j_call: TRBJ2-3
v_call: TRBV5-1
clone_size: many
d_call: .
cdr3_aa: CASSFSGTDTQYF
cdr3_nt: TGTGCCAGCAGCTTTAGTGGTACAGATACGCAGTATTTT

j_call: TRBJ1-2
v_call: TRBV3-1
clone_size: few
d_call: .
cdr3_aa: CASSPGQFLNYGYTF
cdr3_nt: TGTGCCAGCAGCCCCGGGCAGTTTCTTAACTATGGCTACACCTTC

j_call: TRBJ2-7
v_call: TRBV7-2
clone_size: few
d_call: TRBD1
cdr3_aa: CASSFKGASIGEQYF
cdr3_nt: TGTGCCAGCAGCTTCAAGGGGGCGTCAATTGGCGAGCAGTACTTC

j_call: TRBJ1-1
v_call: TRBV7-3
clone_size: .
d_call: .
cdr3_aa: CASSLLGDDTEAFF
cdr3_nt: TGTGCCAGCAGCTTATTAGGGGATGACACTGAAGCTTTCTTT

j_call: TRBJ1-2
v_call: TRBV4-3
clone_size: .
d_call: .
cdr3_aa: CTSSQVLAADYGYTF
cdr3_nt: TGCACCAGCAGCCAAGTCCTAGCGGCAGATTATGGCTACACCTTC

j_call: TRBJ2-7
v_call: TRBV2
clone_size: .
d_call: TRBD2
cdr3_aa: CASSEEASGRHEQYF
cdr3_nt: TGTGCCAGCAGTGAAGAGGCTAGCGGGAGGCACGAGCAGTACTTC

j_call: TRBJ2-3
v_call: TRBV10-3
clone_size: .
d_call: TRBD1
cdr3_aa: CAIGKPGQGSDTQYF
cdr3_nt: TGTGCCATCGGGAAACCGGGACAGGGGTCAGATACGCAGTATTTT

j_call: TRBJ2-7
v_call: TRBV12-3/TRBV12-4
clone_size: few
d_call: .
cdr3_aa: CASSLEETSSYEQYF
cdr3_nt: TGTGCCAGCAGTTTAGAGGAGACGAGCTCCTACGAGCAGTACTTC

j_call: TRBJ2-7
v_call: TRBV7-8
clone_size: .
d_call: .
cdr3_aa: CASSLATGPYYEQYF
cdr3_nt: TGTGCCAGCAGCTTAGCGACAGGACCTTACTACGAGCAGTACTTC

j_call: TRBJ1-3
v_call: TRBV20-1
clone_size: .
d_call: .
cdr3_aa: CSASTGGSGNTIYF
cdr3_nt: TGCAGTGCTAGTACGGGGGGCTCTGGAAACACCATATATTTT

j_call: TRBJ2-3
v_call: TRBV7-3
clone_size: .
d_call: .
cdr3_aa: CASSLGLFGRTDTQYF
cdr3_nt: TGTGCCAGCAGCTTAGGACTATTTGGGAGGACAGATACGCAGTATTTT

j_call: TRBJ2-2
v_call: TRBV7-2
clone_size: few
d_call: TRBD1
cdr3_aa: CASSSSGTGGRTGELFF
cdr3_nt: TGTGCCAGCAGCTCGTCCGGGACAGGGGGACGGACCGGGGAGCTGTTTTTT

j_call: TRBJ2-5
v_call: TRBV5-1
clone_size: many
d_call: .
cdr3_aa: CASSLVAGSQTQYF
cdr3_nt: TGCGCCAGCAGCTTGGTTGCAGGGTCGCAGACCCAGTACTTC

j_call: TRBJ2-2
v_call: TRBV5-1
clone_size: few
d_call: .
cdr3_aa: CASRFNTGELFF
cdr3_nt: TGCGCCAGCAGATTTAACACCGGGGAGCTGTTTTTT

j_call: TRBJ1-4
v_call: TRBV15
clone_size: many
d_call: .
cdr3_aa: CATSRDLTDNEKLFF
cdr3_nt: TGTGCCACCAGCAGAGATCTGACAGATAATGAAAAACTGTTTTTT

j_call: TRBJ1-2
v_call: TRBV29-1
clone_size: many
d_call: TRBD1
cdr3_aa: CSVARDRVLGYGYTF
cdr3_nt: TGCAGCGTTGCCCGGGACAGGGTACTTGGCTATGGCTACACCTTC

j_call: TRBJ2-2
v_call: TRBV20-1
clone_size: .
d_call: .
cdr3_aa: CSATSSGTNTGDLFF
cdr3_nt: TGCAGTGCTACCTCGAGCGGAACGAACACCGGGGATCTGTTTTTT

j_call: TRBJ1-1
v_call: TRBV5-5
clone_size: few
d_call: TRBD1
cdr3_aa: CASSVDRGVNTEAFF
cdr3_nt: TGTGCCAGCAGCGTGGACAGGGGGGTGAACACTGAAGCTTTCTTT

j_call: TRBJ2-3
v_call: TRBV7-9
clone_size: many
d_call: TRBD2
cdr3_aa: CASTEIGPTGGTQYF
cdr3_nt: TGTGCCAGCACCGAAATTGGGCCTACGGGGGGTACGCAGTATTTT

j_call: TRBJ2-7
v_call: TRBV28
clone_size: .
d_call: .
cdr3_aa: CASSQPRSGSYEQYF
cdr3_nt: TGTGCCAGCAGCCAACCGAGGAGCGGCTCCTACGAGCAGTACTTC

j_call: TRBJ1-1
v_call: TRBV5-1
clone_size: .
d_call: TRBD1
cdr3_aa: CASSYQERTGGAFF
cdr3_nt: TGCGCCAGCAGCTATCAAGAAAGGACAGGGGGAGCTTTCTTT

j_call: TRBJ2-7
v_call: TRBV4-2
clone_size: once
d_call: TRBD2
cdr3_aa: CASSQASGSRGEQYF
cdr3_nt: TGTGCCAGCAGCCAAGCTAGCGGGAGCCGTGGGGAGCAGTACTTC